These 23 T cell receptor beta chains came from one sample sequenced in a study of PD-1 blockade in classical Hodgkin lymphoma. Time point defined: cycle 4 day 1 (C4D1), after 6 weeks of nivolumab. Each and every patient relapsed after autologous stem cell transplantation, and patients got differing brentuximab vedotin exposure. Researchers report purifying CD4+ T cells from thawed PBMCs by magnetic negative selection. TCRdb's copy holds only in-frame clones and misses some; the assay was immunoSEQ multiplex PCR. The sample gives fewer than 35,000 clones, 80% to 95% of which show up once; approximately 0.27% is in the top ten. Sample: CD4+ T cells from blood, taken before the fourth cycle of nivolumab. The receptors were sampled from a human donor with classical Hodgkin lymphoma.

The rearrangement joins TRBV19 to TRBJ2-2, with D perhaps matching TRBD1 or TRBD2 (5 bases each). V gave up 3 bases and J gave up 5 bases, with 16 bases separating them. This CDR3 contains 16 residues. Germline CDR1 is LNHDA and CDR2 is SQIVND (reference sequence). The CDR3 here is CASSISGRTLTGELFF. The CDR3 nucleotides are TGTGCCAGTAGTATTTCGGGGCGAACCTTAACCGGGGAGCTGTTTTTT.

V and J are TRBV7-8 and TRBJ2-5, with D perhaps being TRBD1 or TRBD2 (5 bases each). The CDR3 loop spans 13 amino acids. Germline values: CDR1 SGHVS, CDR2 FQNEAQ. V was trimmed by 2 bases and J by 7 bases, leaving 11 bases between them. Here the CDR3 reads CASSLSEGMTQYF. The CDR3 DNA is TGTGCCAGCAGCTTATCAGAGGGGATGACCCAGTACTTC. The whole variable domain, filled in from reference TRBV7-8 and TRBJ2-5, reads GAGVSQSPRYKVAKRGQDVALRCDPISGHVSLFWYQQALGQGPEFLTYFQNEAQLDKSGLPSDRFFAERPEGSVSTLKIQRTQQEDSAVYLCASSLSEGMTQYFGPGTRLLVL.

The V call is TRBV27, the J call TRBJ2-7; 9 nucleotides align to TRBD2. The CDR3 is 13 amino acids. V lost 7 bases to trimming and J lost 7 bases; unmatched junction nucleotides: 8. In germline, CDR1 is MNHEY, CDR2 SMNVEV (reference sequence). The CDR3, as DNA: TGTGCCAGCATCTCAGCGGGAGGTTGGGAGCAGTACTTC. This encodes CASISAGGWEQYF.

DNA for the CDR3: TGTGCCAGCAGCACAAGGGCCCCGGGGACTTTCTTT. The encoded protein is CASSTRAPGTFF. The chain is built from TRBV2 and TRBJ1-1; no clear D gene. V dropped 6 bases and J dropped 12 bases, with 17 bases sitting between them. CDR1 is SNHLY and CDR2 is FYNNEI in the germline V gene. The CDR3 loop spans 12 amino acids.

V gene TRBV6-5 combines with J gene TRBJ2-2, with 8 bases lining up with TRBD2. CDR1 is MNHEY and CDR2 is SVGAGI in the germline V gene. V lost 2 bases and J lost 5; bases outside the gene matches: 7. The CDR3 extends over 16 amino acids. In DNA, the CDR3 is TGTGCCAGCAGTTACCTGGGACTAGTCCAAACCGGGGAGCTGTTTTTT. Protein product: CASSYLGLVQTGELFF.

This clone has only a few counts. V gene TRBV6-5 combines with J gene TRBJ1-1; TRBD1 might be the D (5 bases). The V gene lost 6 bases and the J gene lost 3 bases, with 11 bases spanning the gap. The length of the CDR3 is 13 residues. Germline V lookup: CDR1 MNHEY, CDR2 SVGAGI. In DNA, the CDR3 is TGTGCCAGCAGCCCCGGGGGGTACACTGAAGCTTTCTTT. Protein sequence: CASSPGGYTEAFF.

This chain joins TRBV4-1 and TRBJ1-4; D may be TRBD1 (6 bases). The CDR3 totals 16 residues. V dropped 1 base and J dropped 3 bases, with 12 bases sitting between them. Germline CDR1 reads MGHRA; CDR2 reads YSYEKL. The CDR3 protein is CASSQGTGSANEKLFF. CDR3 DNA: TGCGCCAGCAGCCAAGGAACAGGGTCGGCTAATGAAAAACTGTTTTTT.

The J gene is TRBJ2-4, the V gene TRBV28; TRBD2 might be the D (5 bases). CDR3 length: 12 residues. The V gene's germline CDR1 is MDHEN and CDR2 SYDVKM. V gave up 2 bases and J gave up 7 bases, with 6 bases separating them. The DNA of the CDR3 is TGTGCCAGCAGTTTAGGACTTAACATTCAGTACTTC. This sequence encodes CASSLGLNIQYF.

V gene TRBV5-4 combines with J gene TRBJ2-5; 12 bases match TRBD1. TRBJ2-7 matches the DNA end more closely, so the J call is doubtful. The CDR3 totals 15 residues. The germline CDR1 and CDR2 sequences are SGHNT and YYREEE (reference sequence). CDR3 loop: CASSWGTGGNYEQYF. CDR3 DNA: TGTGCCAGCAGCTGGGGGACAGGGGGCAATTACGAGCAGTACTTC.

This clone was seen only once. The chain links TRBV7-9 to TRBJ2-2; no firm D call. The CDR3 spans 14 residues. V lost 5 bases, J lost 6 bases, and 13 bases lay in between. Per germline, CDR1 SEHNR and CDR2 FQNEAQ (reference sequence). CDR3 DNA sequence: TGTGCCAGCAGCGACAACACTCGGTCCGGGGAGCTGTTTTTT. Its translation is CASSDNTRSGELFF.

The sample holds one count of this clone. V and J are TRBV2 and TRBJ2-3, with TRBD1 as a possible D gene (6 bases). V dropped 6 bases and J dropped 1 base, with 14 bases sitting between them. CDR3 length equals 15 residues. In germline, CDR1 is SNHLY, CDR2 FYNNEI. CDR3 residues: CASRSRAGGTDTQYF. The CDR3 DNA reads as TGTGCCAGCAGATCTAGGGCAGGGGGCACAGATACGCAGTATTTT.

This clone came up a few times. The gene calls are TRBV29-1 and TRBJ2-5; 15 bases agree with TRBD2. V dropped 6 bases and J dropped 4; count of bases not matched to a gene: 6. The germline V gene has CDR1 SQVTM and CDR2 ANQGSEA. The CDR3 loop spans 15 amino acids. The DNA of the CDR3 is TGCAGCGTCGGACTAGCGGGAGGGCCGGGAGAGACCCAGTACTTC. Translated, it gives CSVGLAGGPGETQYF.

This chain joins TRBV7-9 and TRBJ1-5, with D possibly TRBD1 on 5 matching bases. CDR3 length equals 15 residues. Trimming took off 6 bases at V and 6 bases at J, with 18 bases between the two ends. The germline V gene encodes CDR1 SEHNR and CDR2 FQNEAQ (reference sequence). CDR3 region: CASSRGLFGGQPQHF. The CDR3 DNA is TGTGCCAGCAGTCGGGGCTTGTTCGGGGGTCAGCCCCAGCATTTT. Variable domain in full (rest from reference TRBV7-9 and TRBJ1-5): DTGVSQNPRHKITKRGQNVTFRCDPISEHNRLYWYRQTLGQGPEFLTYFQNEAQLEKSRLLSDRFSAERPKGSFSTLEIQRTEQGDSAMYLCASSRGLFGGQPQHFGDGTRLSIL.

V usage is TRBV28 and J usage is TRBJ2-7; D possibly matches TRBD1 or TRBD2 (5 bases each). The germline V gene has CDR1 MDHEN and CDR2 SYDVKM. The CDR3 length is 11 residues. Trimming stripped 4 bases from V and 13 bases from J, with 14 bases between. CDR3 in DNA: TGTGCCAGCAGTTCTCTCTCCGGGACCTACTTC. Translation: CASSSLSGTYF.

This clone was seen once. V gene TRBV6-6 combines with J gene TRBJ2-1; no reliable D call. This CDR3 has 16 amino acids. CDR1 and CDR2 (germline): MNHNY, SVGAGI (reference sequence). The V end lost 0 bases, the J end lost 6 bases, and 15 bases lay between the germline ends. CDR3 in amino acids: CASSYSTSRPSNEQFF. The CDR3 DNA sequence: TGTGCCAGCAGTTACTCGACCAGCCGCCCCTCCAATGAGCAGTTCTTC.

The chain recombines TRBV6-4 with TRBJ1-2, with D perhaps matching TRBD1 (5 bases). Germline CDR1 and CDR2: MRHNA and SNTAGT. The CDR3 is 15 residues long. Trimming took 7 bases from V and 6 from J, leaving 21 bases between them. In nucleotides, the CDR3 is TGTGCCAGCACTATGGACACGGCGGGTTCAAATGGCTACACCTTC. This gives the protein CASTMDTAGSNGYTF.

J is TRBJ1-1 and V is TRBV30; 9 nucleotides agree with TRBD1. After removal of 4 bases from V and 4 bases from J, the junction contained 7 bases not matched to a gene. This CDR3 has 14 residues. CDR1 and CDR2 from the germline V gene are GTSNPN and SVGIG (reference sequence). The CDR3 spells CAWTLGQGFTEAFF. CDR3 in DNA: TGTGCCTGGACCTTGGGACAGGGATTCACTGAAGCTTTCTTT.

The chain joins TRBV10-2 to TRBJ2-7; 7 bases fit TRBD1. CDR1 and CDR2 (germline): WSHSY, SAAADI. J gave up 1 base and V 5 bases, and 2 bases lay outside the gene matches. This CDR3 contains 13 residues. The CDR3 nucleotides read TGCGCCAGCAGTAGGGGGCGATCCTACGAGCAGTACTTC. The encoded protein is CASSRGRSYEQYF.

The chain recombines TRBV19 with TRBJ1-5, with D possibly TRBD1 on 5 matching bases. The ends were cut back, 6 bases at V and 3 bases at J, with 18 bases in the middle. Looked up from germline, CDR1 is LNHDA and CDR2 is SQIVND (reference sequence). The CDR3 extends over 16 amino acids. CDR3 DNA: TGTGCCAGTAGCCCAAGAAAAGGGGCGGACAATCAGCCCCAGCATTTT. Amino acids: CASSPRKGADNQPQHF.

The chain recombines TRBV28 with TRBJ2-7; D remains unclear. Germline V CDR1 and CDR2: MDHEN, SYDVKM. The CDR3 runs 11 residues. V was clipped by 6 bases and J by 0 bases, with 3 bases between them. The CDR3 is CASRRSYEQYF. CDR3 DNA sequence: TGTGCCAGCAGGCGCTCCTACGAGCAGTACTTC. The full variable domain, with the rest looked up from reference TRBV28 and TRBJ2-7, is DVKVTQSSRYLVKRTGEKVFLECVQDMDHENMFWYRQDPGLGLRLIYFSYDVKMKEKGDIPEGYSVSREKKERFSLILESASTNQTSMYLCASRRSYEQYFGPGTRLTVT.

This chain uses TRBV5-6 with TRBJ2-5; a weak D match, TRBD2 (6 bases). V lost 6 bases, J lost 0 bases, and 15 bases lay in between. The length of the CDR3 is 15 residues. Germline-derived CDR1 and CDR2 are SGHDT and YYEEEE. The CDR3 DNA is TGTGCCAGCACGCCGGGGGTCGGGTACCAAGAGACCCAGTACTTC. As protein: CASTPGVGYQETQYF.

The gene calls are TRBV12-5 and TRBJ2-3; D tentatively reads TRBD1 or TRBD2 (5 bases each). The ends were cut back, 6 bases at V and 6 bases at J, with 19 bases in the middle. The CDR3 runs 15 residues. Germline V gene sequence: CDR1 LGHNT, CDR2 FRNRAP. The DNA of the CDR3 is TGTGCTAGTGGAAGGGGACCCACGATGTCGGATACGCAGTATTTT. It codes for CASGRGPTMSDTQYF.

The genes are TRBV6-5 and TRBJ2-2; no definite D call. V was shortened by 7 bases and J by 1 base, with 13 bases between the two germline ends. Germline loops: CDR1 MNHEY, CDR2 SVGAGI. The CDR3 length is 15 residues. CDR3 DNA: TGTGCCAGCACCCCGCGCCCCCTGAACACCGGGGAGCTGTTTTTT. It specifies CASTPRPLNTGELFF.